Presented here are 23 T cell receptor beta chains from one specimen sequenced in a study of OX40 agonist ivuxolimab in advanced cancers. The repertoire was sequenced with immunoSEQ multiplex PCR; TCRdb's copy has only in-frame clones and lacks some. The top ten hold 0.81% of the sample, which has approximately 120,000 clones, around 92% seen once. The sample in question was CD4+ or CD8+ T cells sorted from blood, obtained in a trial of the OX40 agonist ivuxolimab. All receptors come from an adult with an advanced solid tumor such as melanoma, head and neck, liver or kidney cancer.

The V gene is TRBV5-4, the J gene TRBJ2-1; 7 bases are shared with TRBD2. Trimming at V came to 4 bases and at J to 9 bases, leaving 13 bases not matched to a gene. This CDR3 is 15 amino acids long. Germline CDR1 SGHNT, CDR2 YYREEE (reference sequence). DNA for the CDR3: TGTGCCAGCAGCCCGGGGGGAGGGGAAGCAGGTGAGCAGTTCTTC. It encodes CASSPGGGEAGEQFF.

The chain couples TRBV5-6 to TRBJ2-3; D is undetermined. The V and J ends lost 1 base and 0 bases respectively, with 9 bases between them. Germline values: CDR1 SGHDT, CDR2 YYEEEE. This CDR3 comprises 15 residues. This CDR3 reads CASSLWGTSTDTQYF. Here the CDR3 DNA reads TGTGCCAGCAGCTTGTGGGGAACTAGCACAGATACGCAGTATTTT.

The V and J genes are TRBV5-4 and TRBJ2-5; D may be TRBD2 (5 bases). The CDR3 contains 13 residues. V was pared by 2 bases and J by 5 bases, with 10 bases between. From germline, CDR1 is SGHNT and CDR2 YYREEE (reference sequence). In DNA, the CDR3 is TGTGCCAGCAGCTTAGGTCGGGGTGAGACCCAGTACTTC. Residues: CASSLGRGETQYF.

The rearrangement joins TRBV9 to TRBJ2-2; D is ambiguous. Germline lookup yields CDR1 SGDLS and CDR2 YYNGEE. Trimming left V 5 bases short and J 0 bases short, with 14 bases between. The CDR3 has 16 amino acids. The CDR3 sequence: CASRSVGEANTGELFF. The CDR3 bases are TGTGCCAGCAGGTCCGTAGGAGAGGCGAACACCGGGGAGCTGTTTTTT.

This clone was found once. J is TRBJ1-1 and V is TRBV5-6; the D is unclear. V lost 0 bases and J lost 7, with 10 bases in between. The CDR3 runs 13 residues. Germline V gives CDR1 SGHDT, CDR2 YYEEEE. CDR3 in DNA: TGTGCCAGCAGCTTGGGTCGGGGAGTTGAAGCTTTCTTT. Its translation is CASSLGRGVEAFF.

The V and J genes are TRBV9 and TRBJ2-3; maybe TRBD2 (5 bases). In germline, CDR1 is SGDLS, CDR2 YYNGEE. This CDR3 contains 15 residues. V shed 2 bases and J shed 1 base, with 11 bases lying between them. CDR3: CASSVVGSGTDTQYF. CDR3 coding DNA: TGTGCCAGCAGCGTGGTGGGGAGCGGCACAGATACGCAGTATTTT. Drawing the rest from reference TRBV9 and TRBJ2-3, the complete variable domain is DSGVTQTPKHLITATGQRVTLRCSPRSGDLSVYWYQQSLDQGLQFLIQYYNGEERAKGNILERFSAQQFPDLHSELNLSSLELGDSALYFCASSVVGSGTDTQYFGPGTRLTVL.

The sample holds a few counts of this clone. V is TRBV7-9 and J is TRBJ2-7; D is unclear. Per the germline V gene, CDR1 is SEHNR and CDR2 is FQNEAQ (reference sequence). Trimming shortened V by 4 bases and J by 6 bases, and 13 bases separated the two germline ends. The CDR3 is 13 amino acids. CDR3 bases: TGTGCCAGCAGCTCCTCCTCCGTCGCCGAGCAGTACTTC. Residues: CASSSSSVAEQYF.

The rearrangement links TRBV7-8 to TRBJ1-2; TRBD1 aligns across 8 bases. Unmatched junction bases numbered 6, after V lost 4 bases and J lost 8 bases. The CDR3 has 13 amino acids. Germline V gene data show CDR1 as SGHVS and CDR2 as FQNEAQ. CDR3 residues: CASSSGQGNGYTF. CDR3 bases: TGTGCCAGCAGCTCCGGACAGGGAAACGGCTACACCTTC.

DNA of the CDR3: TGTGCCAGCAGTTTATCCAATTATGGGGATGAGCAGTTCTTC. This sequence encodes CASSLSNYGDEQFF. V usage is TRBV27 and J usage is TRBJ2-1; D gene unclear. Germline V gene sequence: CDR1 MNHEY, CDR2 SMNVEV (reference sequence). Trimming took 0 bases from V and 8 from J, leaving 11 bases between them. This CDR3 is built from 14 residues.

This chain connects TRBV30 to TRBJ2-5, with 12 nucleotides matching TRBD2. CDR3 length equals 16 residues. Germline-derived CDR1 and CDR2 are GTSNPN and SVGIG (reference sequence). Germline trimming cut 3 bases from V and 2 bases from J; bases unmatched to any gene: 7. CDR3 nucleotide sequence: TGTGCCTGGAGGCTTGGACTAGCGGGACGACAAGAGACCCAGTACTTC. It encodes CAWRLGLAGRQETQYF.

Details on this clone: A read error may produce the germline difference seen at one junction end. The J gene is TRBJ2-2, the V gene TRBV7-7; 12 nucleotides line up with TRBD2. The CDR3 is 19 residues long. Germline CDR1 reads SSHAT; CDR2 reads FNYEAQ (reference sequence). CDR3 sequence: CASSQFPTSGRTLTGELFF. CDR3 sequence (DNA): TGTGCTAGCAGCCAATTTCCCACTAGCGGGAGGACGTTAACCGGGGAGCTGTTTTTT.

The chain uses TRBV9 and TRBJ1-1; 9 bases line up with TRBD1. There are 17 residues in the CDR3. J gave up 4 bases and V 4 bases, and 14 bases lay outside the gene matches. Germline CDR1 SGDLS, CDR2 YYNGEE. CDR3 loop: CASSPRGTGSEVTEAFF. The CDR3 coding sequence is TGTGCCAGCAGCCCGCGCGGGACAGGGAGTGAGGTCACTGAAGCTTTCTTT.

V gene TRBV4-1 combines with J gene TRBJ2-6, with TRBD2 as a possible D gene (6 bases). Per germline, CDR1 MGHRA and CDR2 YSYEKL. The length of the CDR3 is 18 residues. V was pared by 1 base and J by 0 bases, with 13 bases between. The CDR3 DNA sequence: TGCGCCAGCAGCCAAGTGGAGGGGTGGTCCTCTGGGGCCAACGTCCTGACTTTC. This gives the protein CASSQVEGWSSGANVLTF.

The genes are TRBV29-1 and TRBJ1-2, with D possibly matching TRBD1 (6 bases). V was cut by 1 base and J by 2 bases, with 8 bases left in between. The CDR3 contains 13 residues. Looked up from germline, CDR1 is SQVTM and CDR2 is ANQGSEA. The CDR3 here is CSVEGGANYGYTF. The CDR3, as DNA: TGCAGCGTTGAAGGGGGGGCAAACTATGGCTACACCTTC.

The chain recombines TRBV28 with TRBJ2-2, with D unclear. The CDR3 has 16 amino acids. Trimming stripped 7 bases from V and 2 bases from J, with 17 bases between. Germline assignment: CDR1 MDHEN and CDR2 SYDVKM. CDR3 DNA: TGTGCCAGCACCCTGTCCCGAGCACCTAACACCGGGGAGCTGTTTTTT. This sequence encodes CASTLSRAPNTGELFF.

The rearrangement joins TRBV2 to TRBJ1-5; D unresolved. CDR1 and CDR2 (germline): SNHLY, FYNNEI. The CDR3 is 14 residues long. With 7 bases removed from V and 4 bases from J, the gap between germline ends came to 14 bases. CDR3 DNA: TGTGCCAGCACCCCGTTTGGCAGGAATCAGCCCCAGCATTTT. This gives the protein CASTPFGRNQPQHF. Combining the CDR3 with reference TRBV2 and TRBJ1-5 gives the whole variable domain EPEVTQTPSHQVTQMGQEVILRCVPISNHLYFYWYRQILGQKVEFLVSFYNNEISEKSEIFDDQFSVERPDGSNFTLKIRSTKLEDSAMYFCASTPFGRNQPQHFGDGTRLSIL.

The rearrangement joins TRBV28 to TRBJ2-7, with 14 bases identical to TRBD2. The CDR3 has 16 amino acids. Germline CDR1 reads MDHEN; CDR2 reads SYDVKM. The V segment lost 5 bases and the J segment 4 bases; nucleotides outside the gene matches: 7. The chain's CDR3 is CASSETSGRAIYEQYF. The CDR3 region has the DNA TGTGCCAGCAGTGAGACTAGCGGGAGGGCCATTTACGAGCAGTACTTC. The entire variable domain, with the rest obtained from reference TRBV28 and TRBJ2-7, is as follows: DVKVTQSSRYLVKRTGEKVFLECVQDMDHENMFWYRQDPGLGLRLIYFSYDVKMKEKGDIPEGYSVSREKKERFSLILESASTNQTSMYLCASSETSGRAIYEQYFGPGTRLTVT.

The J gene is TRBJ2-2, the V gene TRBV27; TRBD1 matches at 7 bases. V lost 3 bases and J lost 5; bases outside the gene matches: 9. CDR3 length: 16 residues. The germline V gene has CDR1 MNHEY and CDR2 SMNVEV (reference sequence). The DNA of the CDR3 is TGTGCCAGCAGTTTCGGTCGGGACAGAGGGACCGGGGAGCTGTTTTTT. It is translated as CASSFGRDRGTGELFF.

The chain carries TRBV5-8 and TRBJ2-2; D ambiguous. Trimming removed 2 bases from V and 1 base from J, with 9 bases in between. The CDR3 runs 15 residues. The germline gives CDR1 SGHTS, CDR2 YDEGEE. CDR3 DNA sequence: TGTGCCAGCAGCTTAAGGCAGTTGAACACCGGGGAGCTGTTTTTT. Its translation is CASSLRQLNTGELFF.

V usage is TRBV7-2 and J usage is TRBJ2-7; D tentatively reads TRBD1 or TRBD2 (6 bases each). Trimming stripped 5 bases from V and 2 bases from J, with 16 bases between. In germline, CDR1 is SGHTA, CDR2 FQGNSA. CDR3 length: 15 residues. Here the CDR3 reads CASSNGGSVTYEQYF. The CDR3 bases are TGTGCCAGCAGCAACGGGGGCAGTGTGACCTACGAGCAGTACTTC.

This sequence joins TRBV9 and TRBJ1-1, with 8 bases that match TRBD1. Germline values: CDR1 SGDLS, CDR2 YYNGEE. CDR3 size: 18 residues. Trimming took 4 bases from V and 4 from J; bases not matched to a gene: 18. This CDR3 reads CASSPRPQGATWGTEAFF. Here the CDR3 DNA reads TGTGCCAGCAGCCCCAGGCCGCAGGGGGCTACCTGGGGCACTGAAGCTTTCTTT.

The table lists this clone with a count of one. The V gene is TRBV7-3, the J gene TRBJ2-7; the D gene is possibly TRBD2 (6 bases). The CDR3 runs 14 residues. Per germline, CDR1 SGHTA and CDR2 FQGTGA. V gave up 4 bases and J gave up 0 bases, with 10 bases separating them. The chain's CDR3 is CASSYKGGSYEQYF. CDR3 DNA: TGTGCCAGCAGCTACAAGGGAGGCTCCTACGAGCAGTACTTC.

The table lists this clone with a few counts. The chain joins TRBV5-1 to TRBJ2-5, with a tentative D call TRBD2 (6 bases). With 2 bases removed from V and 4 bases from J, the gap between germline ends came to 15 bases. The CDR3 sequence is 15 residues long. Germline CDR1 is SGHRS and CDR2 is YFSETQ. CDR3 in DNA: TGCGCCAGCAGCTTTCAGCCCATCGGGGGAGAGACCCAGTACTTC. Protein: CASSFQPIGGETQYF.